This TCR beta chain was observed in a study of cytomegalovirus exposure and HLA in healthy donors (dated by TCRdb to the late 2010s). About the study as a whole: An earlier analysis of approximately 640 of the donors reported approximately 270 Gb of sequence data and approximately 110 million unique TCR beta sequences from about 179 million T cells. An early release that covered 640 HLA-typed donors contained approximately 300 gigabases of sequencing data and 70 million to 100 million unique TCR sequences. The genetic ancestry cluster associated with self-reported Caucasian donors included 81% of the roughly 400 genotyped donors. The study aimed to test whether signatures of past pathogen exposure could be identified by cataloging public T cell receptors. Using immunosequencing, the study profiled T cell repertoires from about 650 subjects and related those repertoires to cytomegalovirus serostatus. In addition to the first cohort of roughly 670 subjects, a separate validation cohort of under 150 different subjects was used. To predict cytomegalovirus infection status, the study brought together high-throughput TCR immunosequencing, statistical association of individual TCRs with disease status, and machine learning. A later analysis re-examined previously published TCR beta repertoires from roughly 650 donors and added high-resolution HLA genotyping to investigate patterns of TCR occurrence. In the later analysis, no new phenotypic data were used to find candidate immune exposures; instead, reliance was placed on TCR beta sequences and their occurrence across donors. An earlier analysis of roughly 580 of the donors used high-throughput TCR beta sequencing to judge whether each TCR beta V gene segment behaved as functional or pseudogenic. Donor age, sex, ethnicity and CMV serostatus were collected together with the repertoire data. A later genetic analysis used genome-wide SNP genotypes for 398 of the 666 donors, treating that subset as a discovery cohort. Every repertoire in the discovery cohort had been generated on one and the same sequencing platform. HLA typing covered class I and class II loci at four-digit resolution. Typing coverage varied by locus: about 629-640 donors for A, B, C, DRB1 and DQB1; under 550 for DQA1; nearly 610 for DPA1; roughly 470 for DPB1. Because of strong linkage in the cohort, roughly five DR-DQ haplotypes were treated as single units for association and clustering. Among a few hundred genotyped donors of the cohort, an average of about 240,000 unique TCR beta nucleotide sequences were sequenced per donor, about a sixth of them non-productive.

The CDR3 runs 12 amino acids, cysteine and phenylalanine included. Left in the record is the CDR3 DNA by itself, 36 bases read in frame from the first base. Trimming takes 2 bases from V and 4 bases from J, and the germline ends sit 6 bases apart. Looking up the germline V gene (reference sequence) yields CDR1 GTSNPN and CDR2 SVGIG. Receptor amplification or capture employed the immunoSEQ multiplex PCR assay. The multiplex PCR relied on a mix of 60 forward primers for TCR Vbeta segments and 13 reverse primers for TCR Jbeta segments. Amplification of the CDR3 region of rearranged TCR beta genes was performed with a multiplex PCR assay on genomic DNA. Amplified TCR beta libraries were sequenced as 87-base-pair reads on the Illumina HiSeq System. Concerning the study's data processing: A later analysis tallied approximately 87 million unique TCR beta chains across the 666 repertoires, and around 9.9 million of those chains were shared by two or more donors. Raw reads were error-corrected and collapsed into unique sequences by a nearest-neighbor algorithm in which closely related sequences were merged to remove PCR and sequencing errors. Alignment of CDR3 sequences to IMGT reference sequences was used to assign V, D and J gene segments. For a sequence to be retained, a match of at least six nucleotides was required to both a V gene segment and a J gene segment. Rearrangements were called productive when the CDR3 lacked stop codons and stayed in frame with V and J; all others were non-productive. Following IMGT convention, CDR3 was defined as the stretch from the second conserved V-encoded cysteine to the conserved J-encoded phenylalanine. The earlier analysis of a few hundred of the donors excluded any sequence lacking an unambiguous match to a single V gene segment. An earlier analysis of fewer than 750 of the donors classified V segments as functional when productive rearrangements were above 56.7% and as segregating when the standard deviation between donors was above 5%. A statistical classification framework was built for diagnosing cytomegalovirus status from the catalog of TCR beta chain sequences. In a later analysis, TCR nucleotide sequences were compared against IMGT/GENE-DB human TR gene sequences so that V and J genes could be assigned. Using the TCRdist pipeline, a later analysis assigned CDR3 sequences along with most-parsimonious VDJ recombination scenarios. In a later analysis, each TCR beta chain was defined by its CDR3 amino acid sequence together with its V-gene family, and reads without a unique V-gene family were excluded. As a way to deal with suspected cross-contamination and a sequencing artifact, a later analysis dropped 592 nucleotide sequences that were highly shared and had low generation probability. A later analysis calculated a clonal expansion index for each public chain from normalized within-repertoire ranks of inferred template counts. Generation probabilities in a later analysis came from a VDJ recombination model fitted to out-of-frame rearrangements, and those results were checked against IGoR. A later analysis scored TCR-TCR, TCR-HLA and TCR-CMV co-occurrence with hypergeometric tests, applying a repertoire-size bias correction to TCR pairs. To estimate false discovery rates, a later analysis permuted the HLA or CMV assignments 20 times. In a later analysis, co-occurring TCRs were grouped with DBSCAN, and TCRdist sequence similarity was added when clustering was performed within HLA-allele-positive subsets. Co-occurrence clustering excluded repertoires with fewer than 30,000 or more than 120,000 public chains, plus five with anomalous nucleotide sharing. What TCRdb holds here is the immuneACCESS table cut down to in-frame rearrangements. Part of the clones is not present; checked against another copy, under half of the missing clones reflect an unresolved V gene, and the others are unexplained. The DNA gave D and trimming, while V, J and clone size come from that table. Here the sample has approximately 150,000 clones; roughly 80% occur a single time. Around 4.1% of the sample is in the top ten clones.

Study-level results and caveats: When HLA alleles, especially DR and DQ, strongly co-occurred, TCR associations were difficult to assign to individual alleles. According to a later analysis, most CMV-associated TCR beta chains appeared to be HLA-restricted, and the HLA associations seemed to be driven largely by CMV exposure. Specific HLA alleles were associated with 15,000 to 20,000 TCR beta sequences at a false discovery rate of 0.05 in a later analysis. Several of the top co-occurrence clusters appeared to be linked to parvovirus B19, influenza, CMV and Epstein-Barr virus, according to a later analysis. A further reported finding was that TCR beta sequences accurately predicted the HLA-A and HLA-B alleles for most subjects in the first cohort. In vitro tests confirmed that a few of the cytomegalovirus-associated TCR beta chains recognize cytomegalovirus antigens. The 87-base-pair reads could not distinguish some IMGT-functional V segments, including TRBV6-2 and TRBV6-3, so those segments were excluded. The classifier was reported to diagnose cytomegalovirus status with high specificity and sensitivity in both the original cohort and the validation cohort. Because counts were too low, roughly 16 rarely observed V segments, including chromosome 9 orphons, were left out of the earlier analysis of approximately 500 of the donors. Linkage disequilibrium might explain the correlated functional status among segregating V segments, but an unknown experimental factor could not be ruled out. Immune exposure information for the cohort was limited to CMV serostatus. Compared with equally common non-associated chains, HLA-associated TCR beta chains in a later analysis were more clonally expanded and had lower generation probabilities. The study listed around 160 TCR beta chains as associated with cytomegalovirus. In an earlier analysis of about 600 of the donors, most TCR beta V segments appeared in productive rearrangements about 87% or about 30% of the time, broadly matching IMGT annotations. Most TCR sequences were seen in very few donors, while some public TCRs were found in many individuals. The sequencing pipeline was judged likely to have produced a cluster of highly shared sequence variants as a technical artifact. According to the authors, the approach could potentially be generalized to other disease states and immunological phenotypes. The cohort was sequenced for TCR beta chains only, and without alpha or paired-chain data the features that could be detected were limited. HLA typing was unavailable for some donors at each locus, so association tests used only the typed subset. In a later genetic analysis, fewer N-insertions in productive TCRs were reported among donors in an Asian-associated ancestry cluster than the 666-donor mean. A later analysis found that TCR association rates varied across HLA loci, with DRB1 alleles showing the most associated TCRs and HLA-C alleles the fewest. Roughly uniform sequencing depth across donors was assumed in presence/absence analyses, although this assumption may not hold. An association between a missense DCLRE1C variant and V-gene and J-gene trimming of TCR beta chains was found in a later genetic analysis and replicated in an independent cohort.

A word on this clone: The target of this receptor is not known. No qualities accompany the bases; no much larger clone lies one base away.

In total, fewer than 750 healthy bone marrow donors made up the cohort. Cohort members were all nominally healthy when sampled, although unrecorded immune exposures were likely present. The donor tested CMV seropositive, placing the donor among the 289 seropositive members of the cohort. A peripheral blood sample was collected from each donor, and TCR beta sequencing was performed on peripheral blood mononuclear cells. Genomic DNA was extracted from the blood cell samples with the Qiagen DNeasy Blood Extraction Kit. The origin of this receptor is a man aged 45 to 65 in good health and CMV-seropositive. The V and J segments used are TRBV30 and TRBJ1-5, with TRBD1 as a weak D call on 6 bases. What was sequenced was PBMCs. The CDR3 region has the sequence CAWSQGNQPQHF. The DNA reads as follows: TGTGCCTGGAGTCAGGGGAATCAGCCCCAGCATTTT. This CDR3, with the reference TRBV30 and TRBJ1-5 proteins standing in past its ends, gives the full variable domain SQTIHQWPATLVQPVGSPLSLECTVEGTSNPNLYWYRQAAGRGLQLLFYSVGIGQISSEVPQNLSASRPQDRQFILSSKKLLLSDSGFYLCAWSQGNQPQHFGDGTRLSIL.